A single sample is the source of the 30 T cell receptor beta chains below, sequenced in a study of shared clonotypes between healthy human individuals. TCRdb keeps only in-frame clones here, not all; method: immunoSEQ multiplex PCR. The sample records 2.3 million or so clones, approximately 93% being singletons. The specimen was naive CD4+ T cells from PBMCs. Subset described: CD45RA+ positively selected. These receptors all come from a young man in good health. Some clones in this sample may be carry-over from other donors' samples.

The chain recombines TRBV2 with TRBJ1-1; D is perhaps TRBD1 (5 bases). The V gene lost 6 bases and the J gene lost 3 bases, with 11 bases spanning the gap. The CDR3 runs to 13 residues. In germline, CDR1 is SNHLY, CDR2 FYNNEI. The CDR3 DNA reads as TGTGCCAGCAGATCCCGGGGGGACACTGAAGCTTTCTTT. This codes for CASRSRGDTEAFF. Using reference TRBV2 and TRBJ1-1 for the parts outside the CDR3, the full variable domain is EPEVTQTPSHQVTQMGQEVILRCVPISNHLYFYWYRQILGQKVEFLVSFYNNEISEKSEIFDDQFSVERPDGSNFTLKIRSTKLEDSAMYFCASRSRGDTEAFFGQGTRLTVV.

The V call is TRBV7-3, the J call TRBJ2-1; 7 nucleotides align to TRBD1. The CDR3 totals 14 residues. J gave up 8 bases and V 5 bases, and 9 bases lay outside the gene matches. The germline gives CDR1 SGHTA, CDR2 FQGTGA. The CDR3 sequence: CASSPNRGGYEQFF. The CDR3 bases are TGTGCCAGCAGCCCGAACAGGGGCGGCTATGAGCAGTTCTTC.

This chain joins TRBV18 and TRBJ2-7; TRBD1 aligns across 7 bases. The V gene end was trimmed by 4 bases and the J gene end by 4 bases; junction bases not matched to a gene: 10. The CDR3 length is 15 residues. Looked up from germline, CDR1 is KGHSH and CDR2 is LQKENI. CDR3: CASSQAPGQTYEQYF. CDR3 sequence (DNA): TGTGCCAGCTCACAAGCTCCGGGACAGACGTACGAGCAGTACTTC.

The chain combines TRBV4-3 with TRBJ2-7, with 7 bases aligning to TRBD2. Trimming took 1 base from V and 1 from J; bases not matched to a gene: 4. Per germline, CDR1 LGHNA and CDR2 YSLEER. The CDR3 totals 15 residues. CDR3 in DNA: TGCGCCAGCAGCCAAGTTGCGGGGGTATCCTACGAGCAGTACTTC. Protein: CASSQVAGVSYEQYF.

The chain couples TRBV6-5 to TRBJ2-7, with 12 bases aligning to TRBD2. The CDR3 is 15 residues long. Germline CDR1 and CDR2: MNHEY and SVGAGI. J lost 7 bases, V lost 0 bases, and 4 bases had no gene match. The CDR3 sequence: CASSYSTSGSREQYF. The CDR3 nucleotides are TGTGCCAGCAGTTACTCGACTAGCGGGAGCCGAGAGCAGTACTTC.

J is TRBJ2-1 and V is TRBV28; D possibly matches TRBD1 or TRBD2 (7 bases each). V lost 0 bases and J 14 bases, leaving 11 bases between the germline ends. Germline loops: CDR1 MDHEN, CDR2 SYDVKM. This CDR3 contains 12 residues. CDR3 loop: CASSLWTGREFF. For the CDR3, the DNA is TGTGCCAGCAGTTTATGGACAGGGAGGGAGTTCTTC.

The chain has TRBV5-6 and TRBJ2-4, with 10 bases identical to TRBD2. The trim removed 5 bases at V and 6 bases at J, leaving 5 bases unmatched. Germline V gives CDR1 SGHDT, CDR2 YYEEEE. The CDR3 runs 14 residues. CDR3 protein: CASRESGRGNIQYF. CDR3 bases: TGTGCCAGCAGGGAGAGCGGGAGGGGAAACATTCAGTACTTC.

V is TRBV11-2 and J is TRBJ2-7, with no clear D. The CDR3 sequence is 11 residues long. Germline values: CDR1 SGHAT, CDR2 FQNNGV. Trimming took off 5 bases at V and 3 bases at J, with 5 bases between the two ends. The DNA for the CDR3 is TGTGCCAGCAGCAGGGTCTACGAGCAGTACTTC. It specifies CASSRVYEQYF.

The chain has TRBV5-1 and TRBJ1-2; a weak D match, TRBD1 (5 bases). The CDR3 runs 17 residues. Germline CDR1 and CDR2: SGHRS and YFSETQ. Between the trimmed V and J ends, which lost 3 bases and 7 bases, there was a span of 25 bases. The CDR3 sequence: CASSSGVSRTEPSGYTF. The DNA for the CDR3 is TGCGCCAGCAGCTCGGGGGTGAGTCGGACGGAGCCTTCTGGCTACACCTTC.

The chain uses TRBV19 and TRBJ2-1, with 11 bases fitting TRBD2. The CDR3 consists of 16 residues. Germline V lookup: CDR1 LNHDA, CDR2 SQIVND (reference sequence). Trimming removed 7 bases from V and 4 bases from J; junction bases left unmatched: 9. This CDR3 is CASIADRLAGYNEQFF. The CDR3 DNA sequence: TGTGCCAGTATCGCTGATCGACTAGCGGGGTACAATGAGCAGTTCTTC.

This chain connects TRBV5-5 to TRBJ2-7; 13 nucleotides agree with TRBD2. The trim removed 4 bases at V and 1 base at J, leaving 2 bases unmatched. CDR1 SGHKS and CDR2 YYEKEE come from the germline V gene (reference sequence). This CDR3 is built from 15 residues. Written as DNA, the CDR3 is TGTGCCAGCAGCCCGACTAGCGGGAGGTCCTACGAGCAGTACTTC. Its translation is CASSPTSGRSYEQYF.

The chain combines TRBV9 with TRBJ2-5; 7 bases fit TRBD1. The CDR3 totals 14 residues. Losses at the gene ends were 2 bases for V and 5 bases for J; bases not matched to a gene: 6. Germline lookup yields CDR1 SGDLS and CDR2 YYNGEE. CDR3 residues: CASSVPQGDETQYF. CDR3 in DNA: TGTGCCAGCAGCGTCCCTCAGGGGGACGAGACCCAGTACTTC.

This clone was recorded only once. This sample also contains other DNA sequences that code for the same CDR3. CDR3 DNA: TGCAGTGCTAAACAAGAGACCCAGTACTTC. The encoded protein is CSAKQETQYF. The chain is built from TRBV20-1 and TRBJ2-5; no reliable D call. Germline-derived CDR1 and CDR2 are DFQATT and SNEGSKA (reference sequence). V lost 4 bases and J lost 2, with 2 bases in between. This CDR3 comprises 10 residues.

This clone was seen only a few times. This chain joins TRBV2 and TRBJ1-4, with unresolved D. The CDR3 totals 10 residues. Trimming stripped 7 bases from V and 8 bases from J, with 5 bases between. Germline-derived CDR1 and CDR2 are SNHLY and FYNNEI. The CDR3 loop is CASKGEKLFF. The DNA for the CDR3 is TGTGCCAGCAAAGGCGAAAAACTGTTTTTT.

The rearrangement uses TRBV6-5 and TRBJ1-1, with D tentatively TRBD1 (5 bases). Germline CDR1 reads MNHEY; CDR2 reads SVGAGI. Trimming took off 4 bases at V and 7 bases at J, with 13 bases between the two ends. The CDR3 sequence is 13 residues long. CDR3 protein: CASSSPGTDEAFF. The CDR3 DNA follows: TGTGCCAGCAGTTCCCCAGGGACCGATGAAGCTTTCTTT.

The J gene is TRBJ2-1, the V gene TRBV11-2, with 7 bases lining up with TRBD2. V shed 4 bases, J shed 6 bases, and the junction held 6 bases outside the gene matches. CDR1 is SGHAT, CDR2 FQNNGV, per germline. CDR3 size: 14 residues. This chain's CDR3 is CASSSGLLFNEQFF. The DNA for the CDR3 is TGTGCCAGCAGCTCGGGACTACTATTCAATGAGCAGTTCTTC.

This chain links TRBV5-1 with TRBJ2-7, with D possibly being TRBD1 (5 bases). Trimming removed 3 bases at V and 0 bases at J, with 16 bases between. The CDR3 sequence is 16 residues long. Germline lookup yields CDR1 SGHRS and CDR2 YFSETQ. This CDR3 is CASSYSGADFSYEQYF. The CDR3 nucleotides read TGCGCCAGCAGCTATAGTGGGGCAGATTTCTCCTACGAGCAGTACTTC.

The chain links TRBV7-9 to TRBJ1-1, with D possibly being TRBD1 (6 bases). Germline CDR1 and CDR2: SEHNR and FQNEAQ (reference sequence). V lost 5 bases and J 5 bases, leaving 21 bases between the germline ends. This CDR3 is built from 16 residues. The CDR3 sequence is CASSLRDTRIGTEAFF. The CDR3 DNA reads TGTGCCAGCAGCCTCCGGGACACAAGGATCGGGACTGAAGCTTTCTTT.

This chain joins TRBV4-1 and TRBJ1-2; 7 bases are shared with TRBD1. This CDR3 comprises 18 residues. J lost 7 bases, V lost 1 base, and 18 bases had no gene match. CDR1 is MGHRA, CDR2 YSYEKL, per germline. In DNA, the CDR3 is TGCGCCAGCAGCCAAGGGCGGTCAGGGGGTATTGGTAGTGGTGGCTACACCTTC. Amino acid sequence: CASSQGRSGGIGSGGYTF.

The chain combines TRBV4-2 with TRBJ2-3, with 8 bases that match TRBD2. From germline, CDR1 is LGHNA and CDR2 YNFKEQ. The CDR3 has 14 residues. The trim removed 6 bases at V and 4 bases at J, leaving 6 bases unmatched. CDR3 amino acids: CASSLSGNSDTQYF. CDR3 in DNA: TGTGCCAGCAGTCTTAGCGGGAATTCAGATACGCAGTATTTT.

The chain uses TRBV19 and TRBJ2-5, with 7 bases lining up with TRBD2. The CDR3 is made up of 14 amino acids. The junction had 9 bases not matched to a gene; V was cut back by 6 bases and J by 5 bases. Germline V gene lookup returns CDR1 LNHDA and CDR2 SQIVND (reference sequence). The CDR3 nucleotides are TGTGCCAGTAGAGATACTAGCGCCGGGGAGACCCAGTACTTC. Translating gives CASRDTSAGETQYF. The entire variable domain, with the rest obtained from reference TRBV19 and TRBJ2-5, is as follows: DGGITQSPKYLFRKEGQNVTLSCEQNLNHDAMYWYRQDPGQGLRLIYYSQIVNDFQKGDIAEGYSVSREKKESFPLTVTSAQKNPTAFYLCASRDTSAGETQYFGPGTRLLVL.

The chain employs TRBV29-1 and TRBJ2-7; 8 nucleotides line up with TRBD2. V lost 8 bases, J lost 4 bases, and 7 bases stayed unmatched. The CDR3 is 12 residues long. Germline V gene data show CDR1 as SQVTM and CDR2 as ANQGSEA. The CDR3 loop is CSLTSGRYEQYF. The CDR3 DNA sequence: TGCAGCCTAACTAGCGGTAGGTACGAGCAGTACTTC.

This clone was recorded a few times. V usage is TRBV30 and J usage is TRBJ2-2; D not resolved. The CDR3 length is 12 residues. Trimming cost V 2 bases and J 0 bases, with 1 base left between them. Germline values: CDR1 GTSNPN, CDR2 SVGIG (reference sequence). The CDR3 reads CAWSSNTGELFF. DNA of the CDR3: TGTGCCTGGAGTTCGAACACCGGGGAGCTGTTTTTT.

The chain couples TRBV27 to TRBJ2-1; 10 bases fit TRBD2. The CDR3 has 15 residues. V trimming: 6 bases; J trimming: 9 bases; junction bases outside the gene matches: 11. Germline assignment: CDR1 MNHEY and CDR2 SMNVEV (reference sequence). The CDR3 DNA follows: TGTGCCAGCAGCCGGACTAGCGGTGCTTCGGGTGAGCAGTTCTTC. It specifies CASSRTSGASGEQFF.

This chain joins TRBV19 and TRBJ2-7; D not certain. The length of the CDR3 is 13 residues. Germline CDR1 LNHDA, CDR2 SQIVND (reference sequence). Trimming shortened V by 6 bases and J by 3 bases, and 12 bases separated the two germline ends. The CDR3 coding sequence is TGTGCCAGTAGGGATCAGAAGCACTACGAGCAGTACTTC. This translates into CASRDQKHYEQYF.

V usage is TRBV18 and J usage is TRBJ2-5, with 7 bases identical to TRBD2. The ends lost 0 bases at V and 2 bases at J; junction bases unmatched: 12. The CDR3 spans 18 residues. Per germline, CDR1 KGHSH and CDR2 LQKENI. Here the CDR3 DNA reads TGTGCCAGCTCACCACCGCGCGGGTCAGCGGGGATTCAAGAGACCCAGTACTTC. Amino acid sequence: CASSPPRGSAGIQETQYF.

Comment on this clone: The sample has other DNA sequences that encode this CDR3 too. This chain uses TRBV29-1 with TRBJ2-7, with D hard to call. Between the trimmed V and J ends, which lost 4 bases and 6 bases, there was a span of 7 bases. Germline V CDR1 and CDR2: SQVTM, ANQGSEA. The CDR3 extends over 10 amino acids. The CDR3 DNA reads TGCAGCGTTGGCGTGAGCGAGCAGTACTTC. Its translation: CSVGVSEQYF.

Notes on this clone: This CDR3 is also generated by other DNA sequences in the sample. V and J are TRBV2 and TRBJ1-1; D is possibly TRBD1 (5 bases). The CDR3 has 14 amino acids. Looked up from germline, CDR1 is SNHLY and CDR2 is FYNNEI. V was clipped by 2 bases and J by 4 bases, with 11 bases between them. CDR3 nucleotide sequence: TGTGCCAGCAGTGAACGCGGCGGGGGCACTGAAGCTTTCTTT. Translating it yields CASSERGGGTEAFF. Full variable domain (remainder filled in from reference TRBV2 and TRBJ1-1): EPEVTQTPSHQVTQMGQEVILRCVPISNHLYFYWYRQILGQKVEFLVSFYNNEISEKSEIFDDQFSVERPDGSNFTLKIRSTKLEDSAMYFCASSERGGGTEAFFGQGTRLTVV.

The J gene is TRBJ2-2, the V gene TRBV4-3; no clear D gene. There are 16 residues in the CDR3. V was shortened by 3 bases and J by 1 base, with 12 bases between the two germline ends. CDR1 is LGHNA, CDR2 YSLEER, per germline. The CDR3 here is CASSHQWTVNTGELFF. Written as DNA, the CDR3 is TGCGCCAGCAGCCATCAATGGACGGTGAACACCGGGGAGCTGTTTTTT.

The CDR3 DNA follows: TGTGCCAGCAGTTACGGGACAGGGGTCGCGGAGCTGTTTTTT. Translated: CASSYGTGVAELFF. The J gene is TRBJ2-2, the V gene TRBV6-5, with 10 bases fitting TRBD1. Trimming at V came to 2 bases and at J to 10 bases, leaving 4 bases not matched to a gene. Germline V lookup: CDR1 MNHEY, CDR2 SVGAGI. This CDR3 has 14 residues.